Listed below are T cell receptor beta chains from one sample, sequenced in a study of blood T cells in healthy people across ages. In TCRdb, the 5' RACE reads were re-called with MiXCR into one record per CDR3 protein. The table has some 1.8 million distinct CDR3 sequences, about two fifths seen once. Sequenced input: blood. All receptors derive from a human donor in good health. Both conserved end residues are part of each CDR3. The D gene is left open where the match is weak. A clone size is listed for some rows: how often the clone was seen (once, few, many), or a class if it is expanded.

j_call	d_call	clone_size	cdr3_length	v_call	cdr3_aa	cdr3_nt
TRBJ2-7	TRBD1	NA	16	TRBV20-1	CSARNLRTGSSYEQYF	TGCAGTGCTAGGAACTTAAGGACAGGGAGCTCCTACGAGCAGTACTTC
TRBJ1-2	NA	few	14	TRBV7-2	CASSFDVGGNGYTF	TGTGCCAGCAGCTTCGATGTGGGGGGAAATGGCTACACCTTC
TRBJ2-3	TRBD2	few	15	TRBV10-3	CAISPLAASTDTQYF	TGTGCCATCAGCCCACTAGCGGCTAGCACAGATACGCAGTATTTT
TRBJ2-3	NA	NA	17	TRBV12-3/TRBV12-4	CASSPRWGVTGTDTQYF	TGTGCCAGCAGCCCCCGATGGGGTGTTACGGGCACAGATACGCAGTATTTT
TRBJ2-7	NA	few	15	TRBV6-2/TRBV6-3	CASSQDWRSPYEQYF	TGTGCCAGCAGCCAGGACTGGCGGTCCCCCTACGAGCAGTACTTC
TRBJ2-6	NA	NA	18	TRBV4-3	CASSPWGGQVSGANVLTF	TGCGCCAGCAGCCCGTGGGGGGGGCAGGTCTCTGGGGCCAACGTCCTGACTTTC
TRBJ2-1	TRBD2	NA	16	TRBV7-2	CASSSPSGGADNEQFF	TGTGCCAGCAGCTCCCCTAGCGGGGGGGCCGACAATGAGCAGTTCTTC
TRBJ1-6	NA	NA	12	TRBV12-3/TRBV12-4	CASTTGNSPLHF	TGTGCCAGCACAACAGGAAATTCACCCCTCCACTTT
TRBJ1-5	TRBD1	few	15	TRBV5-1	CASSLDRGANQPQHF	TGCGCCAGCAGCTTGGACAGGGGGGCTAATCAGCCCCAGCATTTT
TRBJ2-7	NA	NA	16	TRBV7-9	CASSSPATGLSYEQYF	TGTGCCAGCAGCTCCCCTGCTACAGGCCTCTCCTACGAGCAGTACTTC
TRBJ2-6	NA	NA	13	TRBV4-3	CASSRSGANALTF	TGCGCCAGCAGCCGTTCTGGGGCCAACGCCCTGACTTTC
TRBJ2-6	TRBD1	many	15	TRBV5-1	CASTLTGVGANVLTF	TGCGCCAGCACCCTTACAGGGGTTGGGGCCAACGTCCTGACTTTC
TRBJ2-7	TRBD1	NA	13	TRBV20-1	CSAYTGGGSEQYF	TGCAGTGCCTATACAGGGGGCGGTTCCGAGCAGTACTTC
TRBJ2-5	TRBD2	few	15	TRBV2	CASSEIGGYQETQYF	TGTGCCAGCAGTGAAATCGGGGGGTACCAAGAGACCCAGTACTTC
TRBJ2-3	TRBD2	NA	16	TRBV7-2	CASSFSGGAGTGTQYF	TGTGCCAGCAGCTTTAGCGGGGGGGCGGGCACAGGTACGCAGTATTTT
TRBJ2-1	TRBD1	many	15	TRBV12-3/TRBV12-4	CASSETGGSYNEQFF	TGTGCCAGCAGCGAGACAGGGGGTTCCTACAATGAGCAGTTCTTC
TRBJ2-7	NA	once	13	TRBV15	CATSMRPAYEQYF	TGTGCCACCAGCATGCGACCGGCCTACGAGCAGTACTTC
TRBJ1-1	NA	few	12	TRBV20-1	CSMTGQRTEAFF	TGCAGTATGACAGGACAGCGCACTGAAGCTTTCTTT
TRBJ2-3	TRBD2	few	17	TRBV4-1	CASSQGGLAGSTDTQYF	TGCGCCAGCAGCCAAGGAGGACTAGCGGGGAGCACAGATACGCAGTATTTT
TRBJ2-1	NA	many	16	TRBV28	CASSLFETSSEDEQFF	TGTGCCAGCAGTTTATTCGAGACATCCTCGGAGGATGAGCAGTTCTTC
TRBJ2-3	NA	many	13	TRBV12-3/TRBV12-4	CASSFGITDTQYF	TGTGCCAGCAGTTTTGGGATCACAGATACGCAGTATTTT
TRBJ1-2	TRBD1	NA	14	TRBV10-3	CAISTGGWDYGYTF	TGCGCCATCAGTACAGGGGGTTGGGACTATGGCTACACCTTC
TRBJ2-1	NA	NA	16	TRBV15	CATSRDLESSYNEQFF	TGTGCCACCAGCAGAGATTTGGAGAGCTCCTACAATGAGCAGTTCTTC
TRBJ1-6	NA	NA	16	TRBV4-2	CASSQGRVSIGSPLHF	TGTGCCAGCAGCCAAGGGAGGGTCTCTATCGGGTCACCCCTCCACTTT
TRBJ2-1	TRBD1	few	17	TRBV7-9	CASSLVTGTGAINEQFF	TGTGCCAGCAGCCTAGTAACCGGGACAGGGGCAATCAATGAGCAGTTCTTC
TRBJ2-1	NA	NA	16	TRBV7-9	CASSLAQSYSYNEQFF	TGCGCCAGCAGCTTAGCGCAATCGTATTCATACAATGAGCAGTTCTTC
TRBJ2-7	NA	NA	16	TRBV6-2/TRBV6-3	CASSSIWRGQTYEQYF	TGTGCCAGCAGTTCCATCTGGCGGGGGCAGACCTACGAGCAGTACTTC
TRBJ2-6	NA	few	18	TRBV29-1	CSVEMGGTASSGANVLTF	TGCAGCGTTGAAATGGGCGGGACAGCCTCCTCTGGGGCCAACGTCCTGACTTTC
TRBJ2-3	TRBD2	NA	14	TRBV7-2	CACSLAGRADTQYF	TGTGCCTGCAGCTTAGCTGGGAGGGCTGATACGCAGTATTTT
TRBJ2-5	NA	NA	13	TRBV6-5	CASTKPGGREQYF	TGTGCCAGCACTAAGCCGGGGGGCAGGGAGCAGTACTTC
TRBJ1-1	NA	NA	16	TRBV12-3/TRBV12-4	CASSFGVLGNGTEAFF	TGTGCCAGCAGTTTTGGGGTGTTGGGGAATGGCACTGAAGCTTTCTTT
TRBJ2-4	NA	NA	14	TRBV20-1	CSARARRGTNIQYF	TGCAGTGCTAGAGCGAGGCGGGGAACTAACATTCAGTACTTC
TRBJ1-1	NA	few	13	TRBV13	CASSTRGSTEAFF	TGTGCCAGCAGTACACGCGGAAGCACTGAAGCTTTCTTT
TRBJ2-1	NA	few	13	TRBV20-1	CSASIYNYNEQFF	TGCAGTGCTTCAATTTACAACTACAATGAGCAGTTCTTC
TRBJ2-4	TRBD2	NA	13	TRBV10-3	CATLLAGGQEQYF	TGTGCCACATTACTAGCGGGGGGGCAGGAGCAGTACTTC
TRBJ2-3	NA	NA	17	TRBV5-5	CASSPLLVLRLTDTQYF	TGTGCCAGCAGCCCCTTGCTAGTGCTACGACTCACAGATACGCAGTATTTT
TRBJ2-1	NA	NA	16	TRBV7-9	CASSSRETSSCNEQFF	TGTGCCAGCAGCTCTCGGGAGACGAGCTCCTGCAATGAGCAGTTCTTC
TRBJ2-7	TRBD2	NA	15	TRBV20-1	CSAELAGGLRNEQYF	TGCAGTGCTGAACTAGCGGGGGGGCTAAGGAACGAGCAGTACTTC
TRBJ2-7	TRBD2	NA	12	TRBV5-6	CASSTPAGEGYF	TGTGCCAGCAGCACCCCGGCGGGGGAGGGGTACTTC
TRBJ1-5	TRBD1	NA	14	TRBV20-1	CSAGTGDGNQPQHF	TGCAGTGCTGGGACAGGGGATGGCAATCAGCCCCAGCATTTT
TRBJ1-4	NA	NA	16	TRBV11-2	CASSRGDLGLNEKLFF	TGTGCCAGCAGCCGGGGTGATTTGGGCCTTAATGAAAAACTGTTTTTT
TRBJ2-7	NA	NA	14	TRBV6-2/TRBV6-3	CAGLNPTASYEQYF	TGTGCCGGCCTCAATCCGACAGCCTCCTACGAGCAGTACTTC
TRBJ2-1	NA	NA	13	TRBV12-3/TRBV12-4	CASSTTANNEQFF	TGTGCCAGCAGTACGACAGCAAACAATGAGCAGTTCTTC
TRBJ1-4	NA	few	12	TRBV7-9	CASSSYEEKLFF	TGTGCCAGCAGCTCATATGAGGAAAAACTGTTTTTT
TRBJ2-7	NA	NA	14	TRBV7-2	CASAGSTATTAQYF	TGTGCCAGCGCGGGTTCGACAGCGACTACGGCGCAGTACTTC
TRBJ1-1	NA	NA	15	TRBV5-1	CASSLAGVTDTEAFF	TGCGCCAGCAGCTTGGCCGGGGTTACGGACACTGAAGCTTTCTTT